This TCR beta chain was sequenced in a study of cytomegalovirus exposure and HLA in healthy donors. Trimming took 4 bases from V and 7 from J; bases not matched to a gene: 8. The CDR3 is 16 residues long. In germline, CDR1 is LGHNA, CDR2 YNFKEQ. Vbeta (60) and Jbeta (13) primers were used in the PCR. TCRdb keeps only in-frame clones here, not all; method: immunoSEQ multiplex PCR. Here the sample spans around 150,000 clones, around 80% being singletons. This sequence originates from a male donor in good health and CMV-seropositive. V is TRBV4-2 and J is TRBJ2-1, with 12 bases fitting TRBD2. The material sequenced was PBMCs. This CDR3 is CASSPELAGGGNEQFF. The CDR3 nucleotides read TGTGCCAGCAGCCCGGAACTAGCGGGAGGCGGGAATGAGCAGTTCTTC.